The clone carrying this T cell receptor beta chain was counted ten times or more. Its specificity is not known. The data derive from a study of regulatory T cells in long-lasting Graves disease. Study-wide results and caveats: Accuracy might have suffered from few samples. Persistent disease preferred TRBV28, TRBJ1-2 and TRBJ2-5. Persistent cases of Graves' showed reduced TCR diversity relative to newly diagnosed patients.

The time point denotes: newly diagnosed GD, antithyroid drugs for less than 3 months. RNA from PBMCs was the source of the TCR library. The authors built TCR beta libraries using iRepertoire HTBI primers and Arm-PCR of CDR3 regions. TCRdb itself ran the multiplex PCR reads through MiXCR, one entry per CDR3 protein. Counted here are around 460,000 distinct CDR3 sequences, 14% occurring once; the ten biggest clones make up roughly 15%. V was pared by 5 bases and J by 6 bases, with 9 bases of the junction left unmatched. Germline V gene sequence: CDR1 MDHEN, CDR2 SYDVKM. The CDR3 runs 15 residues. A further study also used this sample, focusing on T cells in Graves' hyperthyroidism and ophthalmopathy.

The sequence was obtained from a woman between 50 and 59 years old with Graves disease. The chain is built from TRBV28 and TRBJ2-7; 11 bases are shared with TRBD2. The material was peripheral blood mononuclear cells (PBMCs), obtained at new diagnosis, from a patient treated with antithyroid drugs. The CDR3 is CASSTPSGRTAEQYF. Written as DNA, the CDR3 is TGTGCCAGCAGTACTCCTAGCGGGAGGACCGCCGAGCAGTACTTC.